These 23 T cell receptor beta chains were all obtained from the same sample, sequenced in a study of cytomegalovirus exposure and HLA in healthy donors. The method was immunoSEQ multiplex PCR; TCRdb's version includes in-frame clones alone and lacks a portion of them. Counted here are over 60,000 clones, nearly 96% occurring once; the ten biggest clones make up about 4.5%. The sample taken for sequencing was PBMCs. These receptors came from a woman under 30 in good health and CMV-seropositive.

This clone was seen more than once but under ten times. The chain joins TRBV14 to TRBJ2-7; 7 bases are a match to TRBD2. CDR1 is SGHDN and CDR2 is FVKESK in the germline V gene. There are 16 residues in the CDR3. Trimming cost V 5 bases and J 6 bases; bases outside gene matches: 16. The chain's CDR3 is CASSIVGGRALFEQYF. DNA of the CDR3: TGTGCCAGCAGCATCGTTGGGGGGAGGGCTCTTTTCGAGCAGTACTTC.

This rearrangement joins TRBV18 to TRBJ2-5, with 13 bases identical to TRBD2. Germline-derived CDR1 and CDR2 are KGHSH and LQKENI. This CDR3 comprises 13 residues. Trimming cost V 3 bases and J 9 bases; bases outside gene matches: 1. CDR3 bases: TGTGCCAGCTCACCTACTAGCGGGAGGGCCCAGTACTTC. This gives the protein CASSPTSGRAQYF.

J is TRBJ2-3 and V is TRBV5-4, with 12 bases aligning to TRBD2. The V and J ends lost 3 bases and 4 bases, in that order; junction bases with no gene match: 18. From germline, CDR1 is SGHNT and CDR2 YYREEE (reference sequence). CDR3 length: 20 residues. CDR3 loop: CASSWGPTSGSGGWSDTQYF. CDR3 nucleotide sequence: TGTGCCAGCAGCTGGGGACCGACTAGCGGGAGTGGAGGATGGTCAGATACGCAGTATTTT.

This clone was recorded only once. This chain joins TRBV7-9 and TRBJ2-7, with TRBD1 identical over 12 bases. V gave up 4 bases and J gave up 0 bases; unmatched junction bases: 13. The CDR3 is 19 residues long. Germline lookup yields CDR1 SEHNR and CDR2 FQNEAQ (reference sequence). For the CDR3, the DNA is TGTGCCAGCAGCTCCTGGGGGACAGGGGGCTCCCTCTTCTCCTACGAGCAGTACTTC. Its protein is CASSSWGTGGSLFSYEQYF.

This clone appeared a few times. This chain uses TRBV2 with TRBJ1-3; D uncertain. The CDR3 sequence is 14 residues long. Between the trimmed V and J ends, which lost 6 bases and 0 bases, there was a span of 9 bases. Per the germline V gene, CDR1 is SNHLY and CDR2 is FYNNEI. The CDR3 DNA sequence: TGTGCCAGCAGACCCACTCGCTCTGGAAACACCATATATTTT. It codes for CASRPTRSGNTIYF.

The V and J genes are TRBV5-1 and TRBJ2-5; 12 bases match TRBD2. The germline V gene encodes CDR1 SGHRS and CDR2 YFSETQ. The CDR3 spans 16 residues. The trim removed 3 bases at V and 1 base at J, leaving 4 bases unmatched. CDR3 amino acids: CASSSGLAGTQETQYF. The CDR3 DNA is TGCGCCAGCAGCTCAGGACTAGCGGGAACCCAAGAGACCCAGTACTTC.

This chain links TRBV29-1 with TRBJ2-1; TRBD2 might be the D (6 bases). V was cut by 6 bases and J by 3 bases, with 15 bases left in between. The germline V gene encodes CDR1 SQVTM and CDR2 ANQGSEA. The CDR3 length is 14 residues. The CDR3 DNA reads as TGCAGCGTGAGGGTCGGGGGTCACTACAATGAGCAGTTCTTC. Its translation is CSVRVGGHYNEQFF.

The V gene is TRBV6-5, the J gene TRBJ2-3, with 10 nucleotides matching TRBD2. Germline lookup yields CDR1 MNHEY and CDR2 SVGAGI. The junction had 2 bases not matched to a gene; V was cut back by 0 bases and J by 5 bases. This CDR3 has 15 residues. CDR3: CASSYSLAGVDTQYF. For the CDR3, the DNA is TGTGCCAGCAGTTACTCGCTAGCGGGAGTAGATACGCAGTATTTT.

The genes are TRBV27 and TRBJ1-2; a weak D match, TRBD1 (6 bases). Germline V gives CDR1 MNHEY, CDR2 SMNVEV (reference sequence). There are 17 residues in the CDR3. V dropped 4 bases and J dropped 8 bases, with 26 bases sitting between them. The DNA for the CDR3 is TGTGCCAGCAGTTACGCAGTCCTTGATTGGGGGCTGAGGGGCTACACCTTC. Protein: CASSYAVLDWGLRGYTF.

The gene calls are TRBV29-1 and TRBJ1-1, with no clear D. V lost 7 bases and J 1 base, leaving 16 bases between the germline ends. In germline, CDR1 is SQVTM, CDR2 ANQGSEA. The CDR3 has 14 amino acids. CDR3 coding DNA: TGCAGCGGGACTCCTAGGTTGGCGAACACTGAAGCTTTCTTT. It codes for CSGTPRLANTEAFF.

This chain joins TRBV28 and TRBJ2-3; 7 bases map to TRBD1. CDR3 size: 14 residues. The junction had 8 bases not matched to a gene; V was cut back by 5 bases and J by 6 bases. The germline CDR1 and CDR2 sequences are MDHEN and SYDVKM. CDR3 sequence reads: CASSQTGVGDTQYF. The CDR3 DNA sequence: TGTGCCAGCAGTCAAACAGGGGTCGGGGATACGCAGTATTTT. Full variable domain (rest looked up from reference TRBV28 and TRBJ2-3): DVKVTQSSRYLVKRTGEKVFLECVQDMDHENMFWYRQDPGLGLRLIYFSYDVKMKEKGDIPEGYSVSREKKERFSLILESASTNQTSMYLCASSQTGVGDTQYFGPGTRLTVL.

The CDR3 DNA reads as TGTGCCAGCAGCCCACAGGGTTTCGACGAGCAGTACTTC. Its translation is CASSPQGFDEQYF. This chain connects TRBV27 to TRBJ2-7; possibly TRBD1 for D (6 bases). Between the trimmed V and J ends, which lost 6 bases and 5 bases, there was a span of 14 bases. CDR3 length equals 13 residues. From germline, CDR1 is MNHEY and CDR2 SMNVEV (reference sequence).

The rearrangement uses TRBV7-9 and TRBJ2-7, with a tentative D call TRBD1 (5 bases). In germline, CDR1 is SEHNR, CDR2 FQNEAQ (reference sequence). The CDR3 is 13 amino acids. Trimming stripped 3 bases from V and 3 bases from J, with 9 bases between. In DNA form, the CDR3 reads TGTGCCAGCAGCTTGGACACCTACTACGAGCAGTACTTC. It is translated as CASSLDTYYEQYF.

The chain has TRBV5-4 and TRBJ2-2; TRBD2 aligns across 13 bases. Germline loops: CDR1 SGHNT, CDR2 YYREEE (reference sequence). The CDR3 consists of 17 residues. The V gene end was trimmed by 3 bases and the J gene end by 4 bases; junction bases not matched to a gene: 6. This CDR3 reads CASSSGLAGECTGELFF. The CDR3 DNA is TGTGCCAGCAGCTCAGGACTAGCGGGAGAGTGCACCGGGGAGCTGTTTTTT.

The chain has TRBV9 and TRBJ2-1; 9 nucleotides agree with TRBD2. V shed 3 bases, J shed 6 bases, and the junction held 7 bases outside the gene matches. This CDR3 has 15 amino acids. Per the germline V gene, CDR1 is SGDLS and CDR2 is YYNGEE. The DNA of the CDR3 is TGTGCCAGCAGCGGCTTTGCGGGAGGGCCCAATGAGCAGTTCTTC. It codes for CASSGFAGGPNEQFF.

The V call is TRBV6-5, the J call TRBJ2-7; possibly TRBD2 for D (6 bases). This CDR3 comprises 15 residues. The germline gives CDR1 MNHEY, CDR2 SVGAGI. Trimming removed 1 base at V and 0 bases at J, with 10 bases between. The CDR3 spells CASSYWSGLSYEQYF. The DNA for the CDR3 is TGTGCCAGCAGTTACTGGAGCGGGCTCTCCTACGAGCAGTACTTC.

CDR3 nucleotide sequence: TGCGCCAGCAGCTTGGGGGCCAGGGATGGTGCTGGAAACACCATATATTTT. It is translated as CASSLGARDGAGNTIYF. The rearrangement links TRBV5-1 to TRBJ1-3, with D possibly being TRBD1 (5 bases). Trimming pared 0 bases from V and 2 bases from J, leaving 15 bases between. This CDR3 spans 17 amino acids. CDR1 and CDR2 from the germline V gene are SGHRS and YFSETQ.

This clone appeared a single time. The chain joins TRBV28 to TRBJ1-5, with 7 bases matching TRBD1. V dropped 4 bases and J dropped 3; count of bases not matched to a gene: 9. The CDR3 runs to 16 residues. Per the germline V gene, CDR1 is MDHEN and CDR2 is SYDVKM. This CDR3 is CASSYPRDRNNQPQHF. The CDR3 nucleotides are TGTGCCAGCAGTTACCCCCGGGACAGAAACAATCAGCCCCAGCATTTT.

CDR3 region: CASSQVLGAAGNQPQHF. The CDR3, as DNA: TGCGCCAGCAGCCAAGTCTTGGGGGCTGCGGGCAATCAGCCCCAGCATTTT. The chain uses TRBV4-1 and TRBJ1-5; D might be TRBD1 (6 bases). Germline loops: CDR1 MGHRA, CDR2 YSYEKL. The CDR3 length is 17 residues. The V and J ends lost 1 base and 2 bases respectively, with 15 bases between them.

The genes are TRBV7-3 and TRBJ2-7; D unresolved. The V and J ends lost 8 bases and 0 bases respectively, with 11 bases between them. This CDR3 is 13 amino acids long. Germline CDR1 and CDR2: SGHTA and FQGTGA. The CDR3 nucleotides are TGTGCCAGCTCTAGAGACCTCTCCTACGAGCAGTACTTC. Its translation: CASSRDLSYEQYF.

The chain has TRBV5-1 and TRBJ2-1; 8 nucleotides line up with TRBD2. CDR1 is SGHRS, CDR2 YFSETQ, per germline. This CDR3 is 18 amino acids long. The J segment lost 4 bases and the V segment lost 3 bases, leaving 15 bases of the junction unmatched. The CDR3 DNA follows: TGCGCCAGCAGCTCCTCAGCGGGAACTAGCGGAGTATACAATGAGCAGTTCTTC. Its protein product is CASSSSAGTSGVYNEQFF.

This clone is medium-sized by share. This chain joins TRBV10-3 and TRBJ2-7, with 13 bases that match TRBD2. V was pared by 0 bases and J by 4 bases, with 9 bases of the junction left unmatched. Germline V gives CDR1 ENHRY, CDR2 SYGVKD. This CDR3 has 18 amino acids. This chain's CDR3 is CAISESDLTSGRSYEQYF. The DNA for the CDR3 is TGTGCCATCAGTGAGTCCGACCTGACTAGCGGGAGGTCTTACGAGCAGTACTTC.

The table lists this clone with a count of one. The chain has TRBV6-1 and TRBJ2-7, with 10 bases identical to TRBD1. The CDR3 spans 13 residues. Germline V gene sequence: CDR1 MNHNS, CDR2 SASEGT. V shed 11 bases and J 0 bases; nucleotides not matched to a gene: 4. CDR3 region: CAGRTGGSYEQYF. DNA of the CDR3: TGTGCCGGAAGGACAGGGGGCTCCTACGAGCAGTACTTC.